A single sample gave rise to the 8 T cell receptor beta chains below, sequenced in a study of blood T cell repertoires in COVID-19. TCRdb's copy holds only in-frame clones and misses some; the assay was immunoSEQ multiplex PCR. The sample lists about 160,000 clones, around four fifths occurring once. The source material was peripheral blood. These receptors were obtained from a woman aged 80 or over with acute or convalescent COVID-19.

The V and J genes are TRBV5-1 and TRBJ2-7; D uncertain. Trimming shortened V by 4 bases and J by 0 bases, and 11 bases separated the two germline ends. This CDR3 contains 14 residues. The germline V gene has CDR1 SGHRS and CDR2 YFSETQ. The CDR3 reads CASSQTPSSYEQYF. CDR3 DNA: TGCGCCAGCAGCCAGACTCCTAGCTCCTACGAGCAGTACTTC.

Here the CDR3 reads CASSLGGPPYYGYTF. The DNA for the CDR3 is TGTGCCAGCAGTTTAGGCGGGCCTCCTTACTATGGCTACACCTTC. V usage is TRBV27 and J usage is TRBJ1-2, with D uncertain. Trimming shortened V by 2 bases and J by 3 bases, and 13 bases separated the two germline ends. Germline V gives CDR1 MNHEY, CDR2 SMNVEV (reference sequence). This CDR3 is built from 15 residues.

The J gene is TRBJ2-5, the V gene TRBV28; D is ambiguous. The CDR3 has 13 residues. The germline V and J ends were trimmed by 3 bases and 5 bases, with 10 bases remaining between them. Germline V CDR1 and CDR2: MDHEN, SYDVKM. This CDR3 is CASSFPLGETQYF. CDR3 bases: TGTGCCAGCAGTTTTCCCCTCGGGGAGACCCAGTACTTC.

CDR3 residues: CASRGTEGGSEQFF. CDR3 DNA: TGTGCCAGCAGAGGGACCGAGGGAGGCAGTGAGCAGTTCTTC. The chain employs TRBV6-5 and TRBJ2-1; tentative D call: TRBD2 (6 bases). Germline CDR1 reads MNHEY; CDR2 reads SVGAGI. The CDR3 has 14 residues. The V and J ends lost 6 bases and 9 bases respectively, with 18 bases between them.

The chain combines TRBV15 with TRBJ1-2, with 10 bases fitting TRBD1. From germline, CDR1 is LNHNV and CDR2 YYDKDF (reference sequence). The CDR3 spans 15 residues. The J segment lost 2 bases and the V segment lost 4 bases, leaving 4 bases of the junction unmatched. CDR3 coding DNA: TGTGCCACCAGCATTGACAGGGGGCAGAACTATGGCTACACCTTC. As protein: CATSIDRGQNYGYTF.

The chain is built from TRBV2 and TRBJ1-2; possibly TRBD1 for D (5 bases). Germline V gene lookup returns CDR1 SNHLY and CDR2 FYNNEI. CDR3 size: 13 residues. Trimming took 7 bases from V and 7 from J, leaving 16 bases between them. The CDR3 nucleotides are TGTGCCAGCATCGCCGACAGAAATGGTGGCTACACCTTC. This translates into CASIADRNGGYTF.

This chain joins TRBV2 and TRBJ1-1; 7 bases are a match to TRBD1. CDR3 length equals 15 residues. J lost 2 bases, V lost 4 bases, and 7 bases had no gene match. Germline V gene sequence: CDR1 SNHLY, CDR2 FYNNEI. CDR3 bases: TGTGCCAGCAGTGTTCAAGCAGGGGGAAACACTGAAGCTTTCTTT. Protein product: CASSVQAGGNTEAFF.

The chain recombines TRBV12-5 with TRBJ2-7; perhaps TRBD2 as D (5 bases). In germline, CDR1 is LGHNT, CDR2 FRNRAP. V was shortened by 7 bases and J by 5 bases, with 18 bases between the two germline ends. CDR3 size: 14 residues. The CDR3 bases are TGTGCTAGTGCATGGAGTCCCGGAGGACACGAGCAGTACTTC. As protein: CASAWSPGGHEQYF. The whole variable domain, remainder taken from reference TRBV12-5 and TRBJ2-7, is DARVTQTPRHKVTEMGQEVTMRCQPILGHNTVFWYRQTMMQGLELLAYFRNRAPLDDSGMPKDRFSAEMPDATLATLKIQPSEPRDSAVYFCASAWSPGGHEQYFGPGTRLTVT.